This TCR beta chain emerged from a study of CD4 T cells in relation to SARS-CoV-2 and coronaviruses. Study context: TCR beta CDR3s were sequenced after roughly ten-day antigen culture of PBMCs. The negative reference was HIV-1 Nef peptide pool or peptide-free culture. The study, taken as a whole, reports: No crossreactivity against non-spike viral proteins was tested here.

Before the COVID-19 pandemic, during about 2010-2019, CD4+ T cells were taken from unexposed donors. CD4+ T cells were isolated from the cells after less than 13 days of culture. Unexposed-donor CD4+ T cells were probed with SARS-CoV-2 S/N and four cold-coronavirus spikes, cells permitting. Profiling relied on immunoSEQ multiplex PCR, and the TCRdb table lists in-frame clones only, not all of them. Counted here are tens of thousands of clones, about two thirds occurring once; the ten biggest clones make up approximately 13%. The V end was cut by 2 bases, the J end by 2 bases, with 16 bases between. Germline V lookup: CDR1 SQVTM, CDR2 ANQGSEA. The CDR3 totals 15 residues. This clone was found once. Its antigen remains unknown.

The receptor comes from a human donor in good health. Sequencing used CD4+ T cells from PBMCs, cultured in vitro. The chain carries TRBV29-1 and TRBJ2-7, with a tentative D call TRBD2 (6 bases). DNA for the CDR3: TGCAGCGTTGAAAAGCTGGGGGGAGGTACCTACGAGCAGTACTTC. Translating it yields CSVEKLGGGTYEQYF.